Reported below is one T cell receptor (beta chain). The antigen remains unidentified. Trimming took off 5 bases at V and 2 bases at J, with 13 bases between the two ends. Looked up from germline, CDR1 is SGHTA and CDR2 is FQGNSA. This CDR3 has 14 amino acids. Time point indicated: recipient sample about 28 days before transplant, after cytoreduction. These data are taken from a study of T cell clonotyping in hematopoietic cell transplantation. Study-level results: Few recipient clonotypes overlapped donors; over 95% were de novo at given depth.

Repertoires were generated with immunoSEQ multiplex PCR, while TCRdb's copy carries only in-frame clones and drops some. Of 16,000 or so clones listed, approximately 93% are singletons. The sequence was collected from a man aged 18 to 35 with biphenotypic leukemia. Some clones in this sample may be carry-over from other donors' samples. The chain employs TRBV7-2 and TRBJ2-7; D is unresolved. Sequences were derived from peripheral blood mononuclear cells, sampled before stem cell transplant. This chain's CDR3 is CASSISSSTYEQYF. The CDR3 nucleotides are TGTGCCAGCAGCATTTCCAGTAGCACCTACGAGCAGTACTTC.